This entry lists 4 T cell receptor beta chains sequenced from one sample in a study of human T cells and chemical hapten exposure. Time point: patch test 1, 2 weeks after DPC sensitization. Noted treatment: therapeutic diphenylcyclopropenone sensitization with weekly scalp DPC. TCRdb itself ran the RACE reads through MiXCR, one entry per CDR3 protein. Counted here are 350,000 or so distinct CDR3 sequences, around 7% occurring once; the ten biggest clones make up roughly 8%. Sequences were derived from whole blood, sampled in connection with sensitization to the hapten diphenylcyclopropenone (DPC). The receptors originated from a woman between 18 and 29 years old with alopecia areata. Some clones in this sample may be carry-over from other donors' samples.

This clonotype was seen more than once but under ten times. The chain couples TRBV7-3 to TRBJ1-1; D might be TRBD1 (6 bases). The CDR3 covers 16 residues. Germline values: CDR1 SGHTA, CDR2 FQGTGA. V was trimmed by 5 bases and J by 2 bases, leaving 18 bases between them. The CDR3 DNA reads TGTGCCAGCAGCCCCAATCACAGGGATTTTAACACTGAAGCTTTCTTT. The encoded protein is CASSPNHRDFNTEAFF. The full variable domain, its missing parts supplied by reference TRBV7-3 and TRBJ1-1, is GAGVSQTPSNKVTEKGKYVELRCDPISGHTALYWYRQSLGQGPEFLIYFQGTGAADDSGLPNDRFFAVRPEGSVSTLKIQRTERGDSAVYLCASSPNHRDFNTEAFFGQGTRLTVV.

The chain joins TRBV6-1 to TRBJ2-4; D not certain. The CDR3 runs to 10 residues. Germline values: CDR1 MNHNS, CDR2 SASEGT. Trimming pared 9 bases from V and 8 bases from J, leaving 8 bases between. The CDR3 DNA follows: TGTGCCAGTTCCTGGGACATTCAGTACTTC. It codes for CASSWDIQYF.

At least ten counts were recorded for this clonotype. V usage is TRBV15 and J usage is TRBJ2-5; the D gene is possibly TRBD2 (7 bases). Germline V CDR1 and CDR2: LNHNV, YYDKDF (reference sequence). The V end was cut by 0 bases, the J end by 1 base, with 12 bases between. CDR3 size: 16 residues. The CDR3 is CATSREGGGSQETQYF. Here the CDR3 DNA reads TGTGCCACCAGCAGAGAGGGCGGGGGCTCCCAAGAGACCCAGTACTTC.

The chain links TRBV6-1 to TRBJ2-2; no reliable D call. The germline gives CDR1 MNHNS, CDR2 SASEGT. Trimming removed 3 bases at V and 4 bases at J, with 12 bases between. The CDR3 loop spans 15 amino acids. CDR3 region: CASSDFPGITGELFF. The DNA of the CDR3 is TGTGCCAGCAGTGACTTCCCCGGAATCACCGGGGAGCTGTTTTTT.